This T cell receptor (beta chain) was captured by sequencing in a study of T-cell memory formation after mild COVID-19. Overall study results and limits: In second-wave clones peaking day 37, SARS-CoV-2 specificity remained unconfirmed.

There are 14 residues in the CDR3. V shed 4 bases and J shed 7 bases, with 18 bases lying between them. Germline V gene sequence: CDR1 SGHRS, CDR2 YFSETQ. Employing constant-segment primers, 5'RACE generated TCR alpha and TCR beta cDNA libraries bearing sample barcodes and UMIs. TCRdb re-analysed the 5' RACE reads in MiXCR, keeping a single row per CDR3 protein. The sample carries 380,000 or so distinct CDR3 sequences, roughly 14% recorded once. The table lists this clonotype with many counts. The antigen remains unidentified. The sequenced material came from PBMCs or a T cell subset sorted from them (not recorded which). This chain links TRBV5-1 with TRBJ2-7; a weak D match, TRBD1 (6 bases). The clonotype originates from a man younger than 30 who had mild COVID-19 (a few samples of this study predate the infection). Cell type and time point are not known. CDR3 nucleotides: TGCGCCAGCAGCCCGGACAGTCTACTGGGGGAGCAGTACGTC. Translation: CASSPDSLLGEQYV.